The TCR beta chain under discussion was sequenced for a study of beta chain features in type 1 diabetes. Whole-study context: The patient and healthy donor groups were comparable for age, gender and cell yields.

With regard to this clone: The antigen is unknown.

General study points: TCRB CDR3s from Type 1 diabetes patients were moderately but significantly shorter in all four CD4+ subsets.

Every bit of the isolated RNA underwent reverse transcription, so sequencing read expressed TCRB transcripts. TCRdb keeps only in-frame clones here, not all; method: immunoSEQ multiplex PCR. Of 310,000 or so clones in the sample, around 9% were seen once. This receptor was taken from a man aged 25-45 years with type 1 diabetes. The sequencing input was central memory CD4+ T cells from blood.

CDR3 sequence reads: CASRQAGTTDTQYF. The CDR3 nucleotides are TGTGCCAGCCGCCAAGCGGGGACCACAGATACGCAGTATTTT. The chain couples TRBV6-1 to TRBJ2-3, with TRBD2 identical over 7 bases. From germline, CDR1 is MNHNS and CDR2 SASEGT. J lost 2 bases, V lost 8 bases, and 7 bases had no gene match. CDR3 length equals 14 residues.